This TCR beta chain was sequenced for a study of T cells in Graves' hyperthyroidism and ophthalmopathy. Study overall: Blood was drawn when the patient was first diagnosed and still untreated. Study observations and caveats: Also found in blood were most expanded thyroid clonotypes above 0.001.

About this clonotype itself: Antigen: not known.

V was pared by 4 bases and J by 9 bases, with 25 bases between. This CDR3 has 17 residues. Germline V gene sequence: CDR1 ENHRY, CDR2 SYGVKD. From RNA transcripts, TCR beta CDR3 regions were amplified. RT-PCR in the first round (using the HTBI primer set) targeted the TCR CDR3. MiXCR, applied by TCRdb to the multiplex PCR reads, yields one record per CDR3 protein. The repertoire holds around 600,000 distinct CDR3 sequences, with 13% to 15% as singletons. The source is a woman aged 18-35 years with Graves' ophthalmopathy. Sequenced material: blood. The chain is built from TRBV10-3 and TRBJ2-1; possibly TRBD2 for D (6 bases). The CDR3 nucleotides are TGTGCCATCAGTGTTTCGGGGGTCAAGCCCAAAGCGGGTGAGCAGTTCTTC. Encoded protein: CAISVSGVKPKAGEQFF.